The source of this TCR beta chain is a study of cytotoxic CD8 clonotypes in ibrutinib-treated CLL. Produced via immunoSEQ multiplex PCR; TCRdb's table is partial and in-frame only. The sample records 150,000 to 200,000 clones, 72% being singletons. The germline V and J ends were trimmed by 5 bases and 3 bases, with 11 bases remaining between them. Per germline, CDR1 MNHEY and CDR2 SMNVEV (reference sequence). The CDR3 length is 15 residues. This specimen consisted of PBMCs, obtained after 24 months of ibrutinib treatment. The source of this sequence is a human donor with chronic lymphocytic leukemia. V is TRBV27 and J is TRBJ2-6; D gene ambiguous. Here the CDR3 DNA reads TGTGCCAGCAGTCCACAGAGGTATGGGGCCAACGTCCTGACTTTC. It translates to CASSPQRYGANVLTF.